The 23 T cell receptor beta chains below come from one sample, sequenced in a study of Graves' ophthalmopathy and Graves' hyperthyroidism (dated by TCRdb to 2017 to 2018). TCRdb lists the instrument as Illumina HiSeq 2000. For repertoire sequencing, TCR beta CDR3 regions were amplified from RNA transcripts. The first round of RT-PCR was done with HTBI primers and the Qiagen OneStep RT-PCR kit, and was followed by a second round of multiplex PCR, then size selection and purification. TCRdb ran its own pipeline on the public reads, namely fastp trimming at Q25 and MiXCR clone calling, and kept in-frame beta chains. One record per CDR3 amino acid sequence lists the most common genes and DNA. This sample has under 350,000 distinct CDR3 sequences in its table, and roughly 15% of those were observed once. The top ten clonotypes cover over 9% of the sample. The sequenced sample was peripheral blood. These receptor sequences come from an adult man with Graves' ophthalmopathy.

The V gene is TRBV6-1, the J gene TRBJ1-5; the D is unclear. This CDR3 contains 14 residues. From germline, CDR1 is MNHNS and CDR2 SASEGT. Trimming pared 6 bases from V and 6 bases from J, leaving 15 bases between. In DNA form, the CDR3 reads TGTGCCAGCAGCAGCAGGTTGACCGGTCAGCCCCAGCATTTT. Amino acids: CASSSRLTGQPQHF.

This clonotype was recorded at least ten times. This chain joins TRBV6-1 and TRBJ2-3, with a tentative D call TRBD2 (5 bases). Per germline, CDR1 MNHNS and CDR2 SASEGT. The CDR3 is 13 amino acids. The ends were cut back, 5 bases at V and 8 bases at J, with 14 bases in the middle. The CDR3 DNA is TGTGCCAGCAGTCAAACCGGACTTTCTACGCAGTATTTT. Protein sequence: CASSQTGLSTQYF.

The chain links TRBV6-1 to TRBJ1-2; possible D gene TRBD1, 6 bases. CDR1 is MNHNS and CDR2 is SASEGT in the germline V gene. This CDR3 comprises 15 residues. V was pared by 6 bases and J by 5 bases, with 19 bases between. CDR3 protein: CASSAPKQGFYGYTF. In DNA, the CDR3 is TGTGCCAGCAGCGCCCCCAAACAGGGATTTTATGGCTACACCTTC.

This clonotype showed up many times. CDR3 sequence reads: CAWSRGQAYGYTF. The DNA of the CDR3 is TGTGCCTGGAGTCGGGGACAGGCATATGGCTACACCTTC. The genes are TRBV30 and TRBJ1-2; the match to TRBD1 covers 8 bases. Germline values: CDR1 GTSNPN, CDR2 SVGIG (reference sequence). The CDR3 has 13 residues. V was clipped by 2 bases and J by 5 bases; unmatched bases: 4.

The chain joins TRBV6-1 to TRBJ1-1; TRBD1 matches at 7 bases. With V trimmed by 0 bases and J by 0 bases, 4 bases remained unmatched. Germline V gives CDR1 MNHNS, CDR2 SASEGT. This CDR3 has 16 residues. This CDR3 reads CASSEAGTVVNTEAFF. In nucleotides, the CDR3 is TGTGCCAGCAGTGAAGCCGGGACAGTGGTGAACACTGAAGCTTTCTTT.

In its sample, this clonotype was seen a few times. At one end, the junction sequence differs from germline, possibly due to a read error. V gene TRBV12-3 or TRBV12-4 combines with J gene TRBJ2-2; the D gene is possibly TRBD2 (5 bases). CDR3 length equals 16 residues. The CDR3 reads CASSPGSVKNTGELSF. For the CDR3, the DNA is TGTGCCAGCAGTCCTGGTTCTGTGAAGAACACCGGGGAGCTGTCTTTT.

The sample holds many counts of this clonotype. This rearrangement joins TRBV10-3 to TRBJ2-7; 11 bases match TRBD2. The V gene end was trimmed by 6 bases and the J gene end by 4 bases; junction bases not matched to a gene: 8. The CDR3 is made up of 15 amino acids. Germline CDR1 and CDR2: ENHRY and SYGVKD. The CDR3 coding sequence is TGTGCCATCAGAAATAGCGGGAGGGCCGGGTACGAGCAGTACTTC. Its protein is CAIRNSGRAGYEQYF.

This clonotype was counted many times. Without the conserved terminal phenylalanine or tryptophan, this CDR3 likely stems from a read error. The chain joins TRBV6-2 or TRBV6-3 to TRBJ1-1, with TRBD1 matching 7 bases. This CDR3 is built from 13 residues. V lost 5 bases to trimming and J lost 7 bases; unmatched junction nucleotides: 7. CDR1 is MNHEY and CDR2 is SVGEGT in the germline V gene. The CDR3 is CASSPGTAIEAFS. CDR3 in DNA: TGTGCCAGCAGTCCCGGGACAGCGATTGAAGCTTTCTCT.

The chain couples TRBV7-3 to TRBJ2-2, with TRBD2 as a possible D gene (6 bases). The germline V and J ends were trimmed by 2 bases and 6 bases, with 10 bases remaining between them. CDR1 SGHTA and CDR2 FQGTGA come from the germline V gene. The CDR3 has 14 residues. The CDR3 region has the DNA TGTGCCAGCAGCTTAGTAGGAGGGGCCGGGGAGCTGTTTTTT. Its protein is CASSLVGGAGELFF.

This clonotype was detected ten times or more. The chain employs TRBV7-9 and TRBJ2-7, with TRBD2 matching over 10 bases. The V and J ends lost 1 base and 7 bases, in that order; junction bases with no gene match: 7. Germline CDR1 reads SEHNR; CDR2 reads FQNEAQ (reference sequence). The CDR3 is 15 residues long. This CDR3 reads CASSLVLAGDEEQYF. CDR3 DNA: TGTGCCAGCAGCTTAGTCCTAGCGGGAGATGAAGAGCAGTACTTC.

J is TRBJ2-5 and V is TRBV28; possibly TRBD1 or TRBD2 for D (5 bases each). Trimming stripped 6 bases from V and 11 bases from J, with 16 bases between. The CDR3 consists of 12 residues. Germline V gives CDR1 MDHEN, CDR2 SYDVKM. The CDR3, as DNA: TGTGCCAGCAGCCCCATCGGGACGGAGCAGTACTTC. Translating it yields CASSPIGTEQYF.

The table lists this clonotype with many counts. This chain links TRBV29-1 with TRBJ1-1; possible D gene TRBD1, 6 bases. V lost 6 bases, J lost 0 bases, and 11 bases lay in between. Per the germline V gene, CDR1 is SQVTM and CDR2 is ANQGSEA. The CDR3 covers 13 residues. DNA of the CDR3: TGCAGCGTCGAGGGGGGAGTGAACACTGAAGCTTTCTTT. It codes for CSVEGGVNTEAFF.

This clonotype was found many times. The V gene is TRBV27, the J gene TRBJ1-2; D is possibly TRBD1 (5 bases). The CDR3 is 13 amino acids. V was cut by 5 bases and J by 7 bases, with 14 bases left in between. Germline V gene lookup returns CDR1 MNHEY and CDR2 SMNVEV (reference sequence). The CDR3, as DNA: TGTGCCAGCAGTCCCACACAGGCCCGTGGCTACACCTTC. This encodes CASSPTQARGYTF.

This clonotype was recorded many times. The chain couples TRBV9 to TRBJ1-1, with D hard to call. The V end lost 0 bases, the J end lost 3 bases, and 9 bases lay between the germline ends. This CDR3 has 14 amino acids. Germline V gives CDR1 SGDLS, CDR2 YYNGEE. CDR3 in DNA: TGTGCCAGCAGCGTAGCGAGGCACGACACTGAAGCTTTCTTT. Translation gives CASSVARHDTEAFF.

This clonotype appeared many times. One junction end does not reproduce the germline sequence, and a read error may be involved. This chain links TRBV6-2 or TRBV6-3 with TRBJ1-2, with a weak D call TRBD1 (5 bases). This CDR3 region has 14 residues. Germline CDR1 is MNHEY and CDR2 is SVGEGT. The CDR3 sequence is CTSSDQGVGYGYTF. The CDR3 coding sequence is TGTACCAGCAGCGATCAGGGAGTCGGGTATGGCTACACCTTC.

This clonotype has a count of ten or more. This sequence joins TRBV6-5 and TRBJ1-1, with TRBD1 identical over 10 bases. From germline, CDR1 is MNHEY and CDR2 SVGAGI. CDR3 size: 14 residues. The V and J ends lost 2 bases and 5 bases, in that order; junction bases with no gene match: 2. The CDR3 sequence is CASSYDRGLTEAFF. The CDR3 DNA sequence: TGTGCCAGCAGTTACGACAGGGGGCTTACTGAAGCTTTCTTT.

Ten or more counts support this clonotype. The rearrangement links TRBV2 to TRBJ2-7; tentatively, D is TRBD2 (6 bases). The CDR3 totals 14 residues. Germline V gene lookup returns CDR1 SNHLY and CDR2 FYNNEI. V lost 3 bases and J 0 bases, leaving 9 bases between the germline ends. The CDR3: CASSEEGYSYEQYF. CDR3 in DNA: TGTGCCAGCAGTGAGGAGGGGTACTCCTACGAGCAGTACTTC.

Ten or more counts support this clonotype. This chain uses TRBV18 with TRBJ2-3; D uncertain. V shed 7 bases and J shed 4 bases, with 18 bases lying between them. The CDR3 has 15 residues. Germline-derived CDR1 and CDR2 are KGHSH and LQKENI. CDR3 sequence: CASCLDYSRSDTQYF. The DNA of the CDR3 is TGTGCCAGCTGCCTAGATTACAGTCGGTCAGATACGCAGTATTTT.

The V call is TRBV12-3 or TRBV12-4, the J call TRBJ1-2; TRBD1 might be the D (5 bases). With 7 bases removed from V and 4 bases from J, the gap between germline ends came to 13 bases. This CDR3 is built from 13 residues. The CDR3 DNA reads as TGTGCCAGCACCCAGGGTAACACCTATGGCTACACCTTC. Its translation is CASTQGNTYGYTF.

This clonotype has ten or more counts. The chain is built from TRBV6-1 and TRBJ2-6; D remains ambiguous. Germline CDR1 and CDR2: MNHNS and SASEGT. Trimming left V 8 bases short and J 0 bases short, with 11 bases between. CDR3 length: 15 amino acids. The CDR3 spells CASSPSNSGANVLTF. DNA of the CDR3: TGTGCCAGCTCTCCTTCCAACTCTGGGGCCAACGTCCTGACTTTC.

This clonotype has ten or more counts. V usage is TRBV15 and J usage is TRBJ2-7, with 14 bases identical to TRBD2. V lost 3 bases and J lost 2; bases outside the gene matches: 12. The germline CDR1 and CDR2 sequences are LNHNV and YYDKDF (reference sequence). This CDR3 has 19 amino acids. The chain's CDR3 is CATSRAGLAGGGRTYEQYF. The CDR3 coding sequence is TGTGCCACCAGCAGGGCTGGACTAGCGGGAGGTGGTAGAACCTACGAGCAGTACTTC.

Many counts were recorded for this clonotype. The chain carries TRBV5-6 and TRBJ1-1, with 8 bases aligning to TRBD1. Germline CDR1 and CDR2: SGHDT and YYEEEE. V lost 4 bases to trimming and J lost 0 bases; unmatched junction nucleotides: 5. This CDR3 region has 15 residues. The CDR3 loop reads CASSPYRGMNTEAFF. The CDR3 DNA reads as TGTGCCAGCAGCCCCTACAGGGGGATGAACACTGAAGCTTTCTTT.

This clonotype was recorded many times. The V call is TRBV6-1, the J call TRBJ2-7; a possible D gene is TRBD2 (5 bases). The V end was cut by 7 bases, the J end by 0 bases, with 13 bases between. This CDR3 contains 14 residues. Germline CDR1 reads MNHNS; CDR2 reads SASEGT. The CDR3 is CASNRLTLSYEQYF. The CDR3 DNA follows: TGTGCCAGCAACCGACTAACTCTCTCCTACGAGCAGTACTTC.